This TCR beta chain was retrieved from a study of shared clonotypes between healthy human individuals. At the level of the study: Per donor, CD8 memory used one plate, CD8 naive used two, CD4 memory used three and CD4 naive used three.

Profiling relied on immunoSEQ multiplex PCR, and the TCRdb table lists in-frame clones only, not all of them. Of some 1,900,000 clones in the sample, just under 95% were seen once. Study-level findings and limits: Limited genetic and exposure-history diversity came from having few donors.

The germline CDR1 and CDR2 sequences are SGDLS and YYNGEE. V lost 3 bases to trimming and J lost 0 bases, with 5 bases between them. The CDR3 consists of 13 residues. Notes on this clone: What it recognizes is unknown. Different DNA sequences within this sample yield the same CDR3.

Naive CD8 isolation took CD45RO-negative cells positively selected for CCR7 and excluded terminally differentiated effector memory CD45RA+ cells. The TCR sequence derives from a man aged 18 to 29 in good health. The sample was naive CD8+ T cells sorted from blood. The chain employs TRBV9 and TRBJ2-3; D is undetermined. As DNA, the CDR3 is TGTGCCAGCAGCGCACCGAGCACAGATACGCAGTATTTT. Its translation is CASSAPSTDTQYF. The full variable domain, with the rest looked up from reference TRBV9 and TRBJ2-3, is DSGVTQTPKHLITATGQRVTLRCSPRSGDLSVYWYQQSLDQGLQFLIQYYNGEERAKGNILERFSAQQFPDLHSELNLSSLELGDSALYFCASSAPSTDTQYFGPGTRLTVL.